The following is a T cell receptor (beta chain) sequence with its context. Its cognate antigen is unknown. The data derive from a study of blood T cells in healthy people across ages. The CDR3 runs 16 residues. Germline CDR1 and CDR2: SGHRS and YFSETQ. Between the trimmed V and J ends, which lost 4 bases and 7 bases, there was a span of 20 bases. A J-beta primer mix and a sample-barcoded 5' primer were used in a second PCR of about 7 to 11 cycles. A template-switch adaptor with 12 random nucleotides tagged each cDNA molecule. TCRdb recomputed calls from the 5' RACE reads with MiXCR, one row per CDR3 protein. The sample gives hundreds of thousands of distinct CDR3 sequences, 58% of which show up once; roughly 22% is in the top ten. Overall study results and limits: Strong correlation was found linking TCR beta diversity to naive T cell percentage. Expanded clonotype shifts may have been confounded, as the donors had an unknown CMV status. PBMCs that were unsorted prevented a conclusive naive versus antigen-experienced comparison.

This sequence was found in a man aged 25-40 years in good health. The J gene is TRBJ2-2, the V gene TRBV5-1; TRBD1 or TRBD2 may be the D gene (5 bases each). The sample comprised blood. CDR3 coding DNA: TGCGCCAGCAGCAGAGACAGTGACGGGGCCCACGGGGAGCTGTTTTTT. Its protein is CASSRDSDGAHGELFF.